This passage covers 15 T cell receptor beta chains from one sample sequenced in a study of T cells in Graves' hyperthyroidism and ophthalmopathy. Amplification of TCR beta CDR3 regions was performed using RNA transcripts as template. HTBI primers were the set used in a first-round RT-PCR of the TCR CDR3. TCRdb ran MiXCR on the multiplex PCR reads and lists one entry per CDR3 protein. The table has about 580,000 distinct CDR3 sequences, about 15% seen once; the top ten hold around 5.4%. The sequenced sample was blood. All receptors come from a woman in her thirties with Graves' hyperthyroidism that later progressed to Graves' ophthalmopathy.

This clonotype was detected ten times or more. The chain employs TRBV3-1 and TRBJ2-5; D gene unclear. This CDR3 has 11 amino acids. V lost 1 base to trimming and J lost 5 bases, with 2 bases between them. Germline assignment: CDR1 LGHDT and CDR2 YNNKEL (reference sequence). This CDR3 is CASSQGETQYF. DNA of the CDR3: TGTGCCAGCAGCCAAGGGGAGACCCAGTACTTC.

This clonotype was seen repeatedly, ten times or more. This sequence joins TRBV10-3 and TRBJ2-7; D ambiguous. This CDR3 has 13 amino acids. V lost 1 base and J lost 7, with 11 bases in between. Germline loops: CDR1 ENHRY, CDR2 SYGVKD. The DNA for the CDR3 is TGTGCCATCAGTGAGTTCGAACCGGAGGAGCAGTACTTC. Translation: CAISEFEPEEQYF.

This clonotype was counted ten times or more. The rearrangement uses TRBV12-3 or TRBV12-4 and TRBJ1-1; D uncertain. This CDR3 contains 9 residues. Trimming shortened V by 11 bases and J by 11 bases, and 12 bases separated the two germline ends. The CDR3 sequence: CAAPTGAFF. The CDR3 nucleotides read TGTGCCGCCCCTACCGGGGCTTTCTTT.

This clonotype has at least ten counts. The V call is TRBV20-1, the J call TRBJ1-2; unclear D gene. Trimming cost V 6 bases and J 1 base, with 18 bases left between them. From germline, CDR1 is DFQATT and CDR2 SNEGSKA (reference sequence). This CDR3 has 15 residues. Written as DNA, the CDR3 is TGCAGTGCCTGGCCAGGAGGAATGAGTAACTATGGCTACACCTTC. This translates into CSAWPGGMSNYGYTF.

This clonotype showed up many times. The chain employs TRBV27 and TRBJ2-3; TRBD1 matches 12 bases. CDR3 size: 14 residues. Looked up from germline, CDR1 is MNHEY and CDR2 is SMNVEV (reference sequence). The ends lost 10 bases at V and 4 bases at J; junction bases unmatched: 6. CDR3 amino acids: CATGTGGSSDTQYF. The CDR3 region has the DNA TGTGCCACTGGGACAGGGGGCTCGTCAGATACGCAGTATTTT.

This clonotype was counted only a few times. The chain links TRBV6-9 to TRBJ2-3, with D possibly TRBD2 on 5 matching bases. V was pared by 3 bases and J by 5 bases, with 15 bases between. The CDR3 has 15 amino acids. CDR1 is MNHGY and CDR2 is SVAAGI in the germline V gene. This CDR3 is CASSYGGSGKDTQYF. CDR3 nucleotides: TGTGCCAGCAGTTACGGAGGCAGTGGGAAAGATACGCAGTATTTT.

This clonotype has at least ten counts. The chain uses TRBV11-1 and TRBJ2-1; D is uncertain. In germline, CDR1 is SGHAT, CDR2 FQDESV (reference sequence). Between the trimmed V and J ends, which lost 1 base and 0 bases, there was a span of 10 bases. This CDR3 contains 16 residues. The CDR3 DNA sequence: TGTGCCAGCAGCTTAGGTCGTGGATACTCCTACAATGAGCAGTTCTTC. Protein sequence: CASSLGRGYSYNEQFF.

The chain carries TRBV19 and TRBJ1-5; the match to TRBD1 covers 9 bases. The CDR3 contains 17 residues. V trimming: 7 bases; J trimming: 0 bases; junction bases outside the gene matches: 10. Germline V lookup: CDR1 LNHDA, CDR2 SQIVND (reference sequence). The CDR3: CASNPGQGKVSNQPQHF. The CDR3 nucleotides are TGTGCCAGTAACCCGGGACAGGGCAAAGTTAGCAATCAGCCCCAGCATTTT.

The rearrangement uses TRBV6-5 and TRBJ2-7, with 10 bases matching TRBD1. CDR3 size: 15 residues. Germline CDR1 and CDR2: MNHEY and SVGAGI. Trimming cost V 6 bases and J 3 bases; bases outside gene matches: 8. In nucleotides, the CDR3 is TGTGCCAGCAGGTACGGGACAGGGGATCGCTACGAGCAGTACTTC. Translating it yields CASRYGTGDRYEQYF.

This clonotype was observed many times. CDR3 protein: CASSLRAGPTDTQYF. The CDR3 DNA sequence: TGTGCCAGCAGCTTAAGAGCGGGACCCACAGATACGCAGTATTTT. The rearrangement uses TRBV7-2 and TRBJ2-3, with 7 bases fitting TRBD2. V lost 2 bases and J lost 2; bases outside the gene matches: 4. The CDR3 runs 15 residues. Germline V gene sequence: CDR1 SGHTA, CDR2 FQGNSA. Full variable domain (rest looked up from reference TRBV7-2 and TRBJ2-3): GAGVSQSPSNKVTEKGKDVELRCDPISGHTALYWYRQSLGQGLEFLIYFQGNSAPDKSGLPSDRFSAERTGGSVSTLTIQRTQQEDSAVYLCASSLRAGPTDTQYFGPGTRLTVL.

This clonotype came up many times. The rearrangement uses TRBV24-1 and TRBJ2-3; D might be TRBD2 (5 bases). This CDR3 comprises 12 residues. Trimming left V 5 bases short and J 9 bases short, with 11 bases between. Germline CDR1 KGHDR, CDR2 SFDVKD. CDR3 in amino acids: CATSVEGRTQYF. As DNA, the CDR3 is TGTGCCACCAGTGTCGAGGGAAGAACGCAGTATTTT.

This clonotype appeared many times. The chain uses TRBV5-1 and TRBJ2-1; D remains ambiguous. The CDR3 is made up of 15 amino acids. Deletions cut 0 bases from V and 0 bases from J, with 7 bases between. Germline CDR1 reads SGHRS; CDR2 reads YFSETQ. The CDR3 region has the DNA TGCGCCAGCAGCTTGGGCGTAAGCTCCTACAATGAGCAGTTCTTC. It is translated as CASSLGVSSYNEQFF.

The chain recombines TRBV27 with TRBJ2-7; 8 nucleotides agree with TRBD2. Germline assignment: CDR1 MNHEY and CDR2 SMNVEV (reference sequence). The ends lost 6 bases at V and 4 bases at J; junction bases unmatched: 8. This CDR3 has 14 amino acids. CDR3 loop: CASSRKREMYEQYF. The CDR3 region has the DNA TGTGCCAGCAGCAGGAAGCGGGAGATGTACGAGCAGTACTTC.

A word on this clonotype: Since a much larger clone is just one base distant, this may be a read error. This sequence joins TRBV7-9 and TRBJ1-1, with no clear D. Germline V CDR1 and CDR2: SEHNR, FQNEAQ (reference sequence). The CDR3 is 13 amino acids. CDR3 sequence (DNA): TGTGCCAGCAGTACAGACATCCACACTGGAGCTTTCTTT. Amino acids: CASSTDIHTGAFF.

Notes on this clonotype: Given the absence of the conserved phenylalanine or tryptophan at the CDR3 end, a read error is likely. This sequence joins TRBV24-1 and TRBJ2-3, with TRBD1 matching 7 bases. The CDR3 runs to 16 residues. Germline CDR1 is KGHDR and CDR2 is SFDVKD. Unmatched junction bases numbered 11, after V lost 6 bases and J lost 3 bases. DNA for the CDR3: TGTGCCACCAGTCCCAACAGGGGCCGAATGACAGATACGCAGTATTCT. Its protein is CATSPNRGRMTDTQYS.